This paragraph reports one T cell receptor beta chain. What it binds is unknown. It was with a sample-barcoded 5' primer and a J-beta primer mix that a second PCR of about 6 to 12 cycles was run. Sequencing recovered at least 2.5 million CDR3-containing paired-end reads from each sample. TCRdb reanalysed the 5' RACE reads using MiXCR and keeps one entry per CDR3 protein. The data contain under 2,000,000 distinct CDR3 sequences, 40% to 55% of them singletons. These data come from a study of blood T cells in healthy people across ages. The CDR3 is 14 residues long. Trimming cost V 6 bases and J 3 bases; bases outside gene matches: 4. The germline V gene encodes CDR1 MNHEY and CDR2 SVGEGT. Study-wide results and limits: Older age went with lower TCR beta diversity per million T cells, in a roughly linear way.

The V and J genes are TRBV6-2 or TRBV6-3 and TRBJ2-7; 11 bases align to TRBD2. The sample taken for sequencing was blood. The clonotype comes from a woman between 40 and 55 years old in good health. The CDR3 DNA is TGTGCCAGCAGAGGACTAGCGGGTAACTACGAGCAGTACTTC. Amino acids: CASRGLAGNYEQYF.